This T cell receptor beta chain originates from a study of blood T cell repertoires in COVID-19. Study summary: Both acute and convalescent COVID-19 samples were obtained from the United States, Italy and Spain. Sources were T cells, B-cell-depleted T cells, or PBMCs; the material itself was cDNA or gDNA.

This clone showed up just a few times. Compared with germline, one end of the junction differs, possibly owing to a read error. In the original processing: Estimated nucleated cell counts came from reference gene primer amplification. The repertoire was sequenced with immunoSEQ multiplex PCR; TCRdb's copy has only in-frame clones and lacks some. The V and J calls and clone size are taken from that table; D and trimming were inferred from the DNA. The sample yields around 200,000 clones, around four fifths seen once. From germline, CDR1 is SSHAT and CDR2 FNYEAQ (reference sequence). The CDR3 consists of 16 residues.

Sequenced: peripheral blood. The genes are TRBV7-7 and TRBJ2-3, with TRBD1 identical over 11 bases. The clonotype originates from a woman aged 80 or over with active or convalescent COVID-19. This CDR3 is CASSLPDRGLTDTQYF. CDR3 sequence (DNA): TGTGCTAGCAGCTTACCGGACAGGGGGCTCACAGATACGCAGTATTTT.